A selection of T cell receptor beta chains follows, all from one sample in a study of kidney transplant recipient with SARS-CoV-2 infection. TCRdb recomputed calls from the reads with MiXCR, one row per CDR3 protein. Of roughly 250,000 distinct CDR3 sequences in the sample, 29% are singletons; the top ten hold roughly 7.3%. Specimen: a blood sample, collected at baseline and around day 110 from a kidney transplant recipient. The receptors were sampled from a male patient aged 30 to 39 who had COVID-19 and was a kidney transplant recipient. Some T cells may originate from the graft donor. The CDR3 runs from the conserved cysteine through the conserved F or W. The order of the fields is V gene, J gene, D gene, clone size, CDR3 protein, CDR3 DNA. The D gene is left open where the match is weak. Size values are once, few and many counts, or a class for expanded clones, and some rows have none.

TRBV6-4	TRBJ2-3	.	many	CASSQAGETDTQYF	TGTGCCAGCAGTCAAGCGGGCGAGACAGATACGCAGTATTTT
TRBV7-2	TRBJ1-2	.	many	CASSPQLGTQDGYTF	TGTGCCAGCAGCCCCCAGCTTGGGACGCAGGATGGCTACACCTTC
TRBV7-2	TRBJ2-3	.	many	CASSLGDHTDTQYF	TGTGCCAGCAGCTTAGGGGACCACACAGATACGCAGTATTTT
TRBV2	TRBJ2-2	.	many	CASSNTYTGELFF	TGTGCCAGCAGTAACACCTACACCGGGGAGCTGTTTTTT
TRBV7-9	TRBJ1-2	.	many	CASSSSLYHGKTYGYTF	TGTGCCAGCAGCTCCTCCTTATACCATGGAAAGACCTATGGCTACACCTTC
TRBV12-3/TRBV12-4	TRBJ2-7	.	many	CASSWVTGEQYF	TGTGCCAGCAGCTGGGTAACTGGGGAGCAGTACTTC
TRBV6-5	TRBJ2-3	.	.	CVSSGGGASTDTQYF	TGTGTCAGCAGTGGAGGGGGGGCGAGCACAGATACGCAGTATTTT
TRBV5-4	TRBJ2-3	.	many	CASSLRQPQDTQYF	TGTGCCAGCAGCTTGCGGCAGCCACAAGATACGCAGTATTTT
TRBV7-3	TRBJ2-2	TRBD2	many	CASSTPNRDRGTSGANTGELFF	TGTGCCAGCAGCACACCGAACCGGGACAGGGGGACTAGCGGGGCGAACACCGGGGAGCTGTTTTTT
TRBV4-2	TRBJ2-2	TRBD1	many	CASSQDRRSPPGQGPSTGELFF	TGTGCCAGCAGCCAAGATCGACGCAGTCCCCCCGGACAGGGGCCCTCCACCGGGGAGCTGTTTTTT
TRBV2	TRBJ1-6	.	many	CASSEGGGLNSPLHF	TGTGCCAGCAGTGAGGGAGGGGGACTTAATTCACCCCTCCACTTT
TRBV7-8	TRBJ2-7	TRBD2	many	CASSLASGGTYEQYF	TGTGCCAGCAGCTTAGCTAGCGGGGGCACCTACGAGCAGTACTTC
TRBV3-1	TRBJ2-2	.	many	CASSQDHREGAGELFF	TGTGCCAGCAGCCAAGACCACAGGGAAGGAGCCGGGGAGCTGTTTTTT
TRBV6-6	TRBJ2-7	TRBD1	few	CASSSNPGQGGEQYF	TGTGCCAGCAGTTCTAACCCGGGACAGGGGGGAGAGCAGTACTTC
TRBV7-3	TRBJ2-2	TRBD1	many	CASSFMGQGNTGELFF	TGTGCCAGCAGCTTCATGGGACAGGGGAACACCGGGGAGCTGTTTTTT
TRBV20-1	TRBJ2-3	TRBD2	many	CSARTSGSTDTQYF	TGCAGTGCTAGAACTAGCGGGAGCACAGATACGCAGTATTTT
TRBV6-2/TRBV6-3	TRBJ2-3	TRBD2	many	CASSYGTSGGSTDTQYF	TGTGCCAGCAGTTACGGGACTAGCGGAGGTAGCACAGATACGCAGTATTTT
TRBV24-1	TRBJ1-1	.	many	CATSDGGFNTEAFF	TGTGCCACCAGTGACGGTGGCTTCAACACTGAAGCTTTCTTT
TRBV28	TRBJ1-2	.	many	CASSLRGAYGYTF	TGTGCCAGCAGTTTGCGAGGGGCCTATGGCTACACCTTC
TRBV12-3/TRBV12-4	TRBJ2-6	.	many	CASSLGTQAGANVLTF	TGTGCCAGCAGTTTGGGGACACAAGCTGGGGCCAACGTCCTGACTTTC
TRBV3-1	TRBJ1-1	.	.	CASSYSGPISIRAEAFF	TGTGCCAGCAGCTATTCAGGCCCCATTTCAATTCGCGCTGAAGCTTTCTTT
TRBV4-3	TRBJ2-1	TRBD1	few	CASSQAGTGADEQFF	TGCGCCAGCAGCCAAGCCGGGACAGGGGCCGATGAGCAGTTCTTC
TRBV7-7	TRBJ1-2	.	few	CASSCQFKCRKTYGYTF	TGTGCCAGCAGTTGTCAATTTAAGTGCCGAAAGACCTATGGCTACACCTTC
TRBV24-1	TRBJ2-3	.	many	CATRQGGGTDTQYF	TGTGCCACCAGGCAGGGTGGTGGCACAGATACGCAGTATTTT
TRBV5-8	TRBJ1-5	.	few	CASSLAGVNQPQHF	TGTGCCAGCAGCTTGGCGGGGGTTAATCAGCCCCAGCATTTT
TRBV5-4	TRBJ2-1	TRBD2	many	CASSPRAGEYNEQFF	TGTGCCAGCAGCCCTCGGGCGGGAGAGTACAATGAGCAGTTCTTC
TRBV5-1	TRBJ2-7	TRBD2	many	CASSLGLAGLSYEQYF	TGCGCCAGCAGCTTGGGGCTAGCGGGGCTTTCCTACGAGCAGTACTTC
TRBV28	TRBJ1-5	TRBD1	many	CASSLTTGGLKPQHF	TGTGCCAGCAGTTTGACGACAGGGGGCCTTAAGCCCCAGCATTTT
TRBV5-1	TRBJ1-1	.	many	CASSPGGADTEAFF	TGCGCCAGCAGCCCTGGTGGGGCCGACACTGAAGCTTTCTTT
TRBV20-1	TRBJ2-7	.	many	CSARLTGRRAYEQYF	TGCAGTGCTAGATTGACAGGGAGGAGGGCCTACGAGCAGTACTTC
TRBV10-1	TRBJ2-5	.	few	CASSELVVGETQYF	TGCGCCAGCAGTGAGTTAGTCGTGGGGGAGACCCAGTACTTC
TRBV5-1	TRBJ2-1	TRBD2	.	CASSLVVAGGNEQFF	TGCGCCAGCAGCTTGGTTGTAGCGGGAGGGAATGAGCAGTTCTTC
TRBV5-1	TRBJ1-1	.	many	CASSLEQGLNTEAFF	TGCGCCAGCAGCTTGGAACAGGGTTTGAACACTGAAGCTTTCTTT
TRBV7-8	TRBJ1-5	.	many	CASNKGGIDRNQPQHF	TGTGCCAGCAACAAGGGGGGCATCGATCGCAATCAGCCCCAGCATTTT
TRBV5-3	TRBJ1-2	.	.	CARIVGVVRKTYGYTF	TGTGCCAGAATAGTGGGAGTGGTGAGAAAGACCTATGGCTACACCTTC
TRBV14	TRBJ2-2	TRBD1	many	CASSQPGQGRNGELFF	TGTGCCAGCAGCCAACCGGGACAGGGGCGCAACGGGGAGCTGTTTTTT
TRBV18	TRBJ1-3	TRBD1	many	CASSTTGGVGNTIYF	TGTGCCAGCTCTACAACAGGGGGCGTCGGAAACACCATATATTTT
TRBV4-1	TRBJ2-7	TRBD1	many	CASSQDWGTGSSYEQYF	TGCGCCAGCAGCCAAGATTGGGGGACAGGTAGCTCCTACGAGCAGTACTTC
TRBV9	TRBJ2-1	.	.	CASSVEAGAYNEQFF	TGTGCCAGCAGCGTAGAGGCGGGGGCTTACAATGAGCAGTTCTTC
TRBV8-2	TRBJ2-6	.	.	CGRGQRITQSRANVLTF	TGTGGCAGGGGCCAGAGGATAACACAAAGTCGGGCCAACGTCCTGACTTTC
TRBV5-1	TRBJ2-7	TRBD2	many	CASSPGTSTGYEQYF	TGCGCCAGCAGCCCCGGGACTAGTACTGGCTACGAGCAGTACTTC
TRBV11-3	TRBJ1-2	.	many	CASSMTSDLGKTYGYTF	TGTGCCAGCAGCATGACTTCCGATCTCGGAAAGACCTATGGCTACACCTTC
TRBV5-1	TRBJ1-3	.	many	CASSLGRESGNTIYF	TGCGCCAGCAGCTTGGGTAGGGAATCTGGAAACACCATATATTTT
TRBV28	TRBJ2-3	TRBD1	.	CAGRNYIGQGITDTQYF	TGTGCCGGCAGGAACTACATAGGACAGGGGATCACAGATACGCAGTATTTT
TRBV6-5	TRBJ2-2	.	few	CASSSGFTGELFF	TGTGCCAGCAGTTCAGGGTTCACCGGGGAGCTGTTTTTT
TRBV11-3	TRBJ1-2	.	many	CASSKMLDLGKTYGYTF	TGTGCCAGCAGCAAGATGCTCGATCTCGGAAAGACCTATGGCTACACCTTC
TRBV6-2/TRBV6-3	TRBJ2-1	.	.	CTSTPYERAAYNEQFF	TGTACCAGCACACCGTACGAGCGGGCAGCCTACAATGAGCAGTTCTTC
TRBV2	TRBJ2-3	TRBD1	.	CASSSGQDAGTQYF	TGTGCCAGCAGTAGCGGACAGGACGCTGGTACGCAGTATTTT
TRBV15	TRBJ2-6	TRBD2	many	CATGLAGAGGANVLTF	TGTGCCACTGGACTAGCGGGAGCTGGTGGGGCCAACGTCCTGACTTTC
TRBV6-5	TRBJ1-4	.	many	CASSYSNEKLFF	TGTGCCAGCAGTTACTCGAATGAAAAACTGTTTTTT